This T cell receptor beta chain was captured by sequencing in a study of OX40 agonist ivuxolimab in advanced cancers. Whole-study results and caveats: Relative to CD4+, CD8+ T cells held more expanded clones on average.

Comments on this clone: Its antigen is not known.

Only in-frame clones appear in the TCRdb table, and some are missing; sequencing was by immunoSEQ multiplex PCR. The repertoire includes roughly 62,000 clones, about 91% of them detected once, and 3.8% sits in the top ten. Germline V gene data show CDR1 as MNHNY and CDR2 as SVGAGI (reference sequence). V shed 5 bases and J 4 bases; nucleotides not matched to a gene: 8. The length of the CDR3 is 15 residues. This sample comprised CD4+ or CD8+ T cells sorted from blood, obtained in a trial of the OX40 agonist ivuxolimab. The chain recombines TRBV6-6 with TRBJ1-2; 9 nucleotides line up with TRBD1. The sequence was obtained from an adult with an advanced solid tumor such as melanoma, head and neck, liver or kidney cancer. CDR3 protein: CASSATGGTGYGYTF. The CDR3 coding sequence is TGTGCCAGCAGTGCCACAGGGGGCACTGGCTATGGCTACACCTTC.